This T cell receptor beta chain was recorded in a study of blood T cell repertoires in COVID-19. On the study more broadly: Samples taken during acute and convalescent COVID-19 were collected in the United States, Italy and Spain. PBMCs, B-cell-depleted T cells, or T cells were the source of the cDNA or gDNA that made up the material.

Profiled with immunoSEQ multiplex PCR; TCRdb holds only in-frame clones, not every one. The sample holds 50,000 or so clones; around 86% are singletons and the top ten take 2% to 2.5%. V gave up 2 bases and J gave up 4 bases; unmatched junction bases: 13. The length of the CDR3 is 18 residues. Germline CDR1 reads SGHVS; CDR2 reads FNYEAQ. Source material: peripheral blood. The rearrangement joins TRBV7-6 to TRBJ2-1, with TRBD2 identical over 8 bases. This TCR derives from a woman in her fifties or sixties with acute or convalescent COVID-19. This CDR3 reads CASSLSGVSGSLYNEQFF. DNA of the CDR3: TGTGCCAGCAGCTTAAGTGGAGTAAGCGGGAGTTTGTACAATGAGCAGTTCTTC.